This TCR beta chain was captured by sequencing in a study of cytomegalovirus exposure and HLA in healthy donors. In the PCR, 60 Vbeta and 13 Jbeta primers were used. The data were produced by immunoSEQ multiplex PCR, yet TCRdb's version contains in-frame clones alone and is incomplete. The sample carries about 110,000 clones, roughly four fifths recorded once. V shed 5 bases and J shed 0 bases, with 8 bases lying between them. This CDR3 has 14 amino acids. Germline V lookup: CDR1 WSHSY, CDR2 SAAADI. Concerning this clone: Its antigen remains unidentified.

Broader study findings: Later analysis identified around 15,000 TCR beta sequences associated with HLA alleles, using a false discovery rate threshold of 0.05. A reported reduction in N-insertions relative to the approximately 640-donor mean was seen in an Asian-associated ancestry cluster in a later analysis. According to an earlier analysis, most TCR beta V segments yielded productive rearrangements about 87% or about 30% of the time.

The sequencing sample was made of PBMCs. This receptor was taken from a man aged 30 to 39 in good health and CMV-seropositive. The chain links TRBV10-2 to TRBJ1-5; D might be TRBD1 (5 bases). CDR3 residues: CASSWGDSNQPQHF. In nucleotides, the CDR3 is TGCGCCAGCAGTTGGGGGGATAGCAATCAGCCCCAGCATTTT.